This T cell receptor beta chain was captured in a study of T-cell reconstitution after alpha-beta-depleted transplantation in children. Findings and caveats of the study: Most T-cell counts and diversity one year after the transplant came from T cells that were newly produced. Expanded graft clones, several hundred of them, were reportedly the source of alpha-beta T cells about two months after transplant.

Unique molecular identifiers were incorporated during preparation of the TCRbeta library. Each CDR3 protein is one row after TCRdb ran MiXCR on the PCR reads. In the table there are over 200,000 distinct CDR3 sequences, approximately 11% of which are singletons. The CDR3 runs 19 residues. Per the germline V gene, CDR1 is SGDLS and CDR2 is YYNGEE. V was shortened by 2 bases and J by 0 bases, with 18 bases between the two germline ends. This clonotype was seen a handful of times. What it binds is unknown. The origin of this receptor is a child younger than two with acute myeloid leukemia, due to receive a stem cell transplant. This sample comprised PBMCs, obtained before TCRalphabeta/CD19-depleted stem cell transplant. The genes are TRBV9 and TRBJ1-6; tentatively, D is TRBD1 (6 bases). The DNA for the CDR3 is TGTGCCAGCAGCGTCCCCTCCTACAGGGAACCCTCCTATAATTCACCCCTCCACTTT. The encoded protein is CASSVPSYREPSYNSPLHF.